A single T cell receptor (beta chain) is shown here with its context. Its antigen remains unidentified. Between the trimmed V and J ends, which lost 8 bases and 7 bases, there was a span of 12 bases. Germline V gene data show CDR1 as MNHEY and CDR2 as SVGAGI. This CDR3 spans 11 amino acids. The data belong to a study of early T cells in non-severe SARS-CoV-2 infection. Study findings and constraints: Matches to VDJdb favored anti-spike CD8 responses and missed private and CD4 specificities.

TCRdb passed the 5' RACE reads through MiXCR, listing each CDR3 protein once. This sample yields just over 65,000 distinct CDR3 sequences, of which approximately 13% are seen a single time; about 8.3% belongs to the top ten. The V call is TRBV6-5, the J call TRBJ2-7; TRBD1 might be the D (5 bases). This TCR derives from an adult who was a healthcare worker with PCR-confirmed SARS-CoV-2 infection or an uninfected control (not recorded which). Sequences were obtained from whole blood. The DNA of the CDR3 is TGTGCCAGCTCTCAGGGCACGGAGCAGTACTTC. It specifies CASSQGTEQYF.